The entry that follows covers one TCR beta chain sequence. Its recognized antigen is unknown. It has no much larger one-base neighbor in the sample; base qualities were not kept. Receptors were amplified or captured by the immunoSEQ multiplex PCR assay. A mixture of 60 forward primers for TCR Vbeta segments and 13 reverse primers for TCR Jbeta segments was used in the multiplex PCR. A multiplex PCR assay on genomic DNA amplified the CDR3 region of rearranged TCR beta genes. On the Illumina HiSeq System, the amplified TCR beta libraries were sequenced as 87-base-pair reads. The original pipeline was this. A later analysis tallied roughly 78 million unique TCR beta chains across the 666 repertoires, and around 9.9 million of those chains were shared by two or more donors. Raw reads were error-corrected and collapsed into unique sequences with a nearest-neighbor algorithm that merged closely related sequences to remove PCR and sequencing errors. CDR3 sequences were aligned to IMGT reference sequences to assign V, D and J gene segments. For a sequence to be retained, a match of at least six nucleotides to both a V gene segment and a J gene segment was required. A rearrangement was called productive if the CDR3 had no stop codons and remained in frame with V and J, and every other rearrangement was called non-productive. Following IMGT convention, CDR3 was defined as the stretch from the second conserved V-encoded cysteine to the conserved J-encoded phenylalanine. The earlier analysis of about 610 of the donors excluded any sequence lacking an unambiguous match to a single V gene segment. In an earlier analysis of approximately 500 of the donors, a V segment was called functional when productive rearrangements were above 56.7%, and segregating when the standard deviation between donors exceeded 5%. A statistical classification framework was built for diagnosing cytomegalovirus status from the catalog of TCR beta chain sequences. A later analysis assigned V and J genes by comparing TCR nucleotide sequences with IMGT/GENE-DB human TR gene sequences. The TCRdist pipeline was used in a later analysis to assign CDR3 sequences and most-parsimonious VDJ recombination scenarios. A later analysis defined each TCR beta chain by its CDR3 amino acid sequence plus V-gene family, and excluded reads lacking a unique V-gene family. In a later analysis, a few hundred highly shared, low-generation-probability nucleotide sequences were removed to address suspected cross-contamination and a sequencing artifact. In a later analysis, a clonal expansion index for each public chain was calculated from normalized within-repertoire ranks of inferred template counts. Generation probabilities in a later analysis came from a VDJ recombination model fitted to out-of-frame rearrangements, and those results were checked against IGoR. In a later analysis, TCR-TCR, TCR-HLA and TCR-CMV co-occurrence was scored with hypergeometric tests, and a repertoire-size bias correction was applied to TCR pairs. A later analysis estimated false discovery rates by permuting HLA or CMV assignments 20 times. A later analysis grouped co-occurring TCRs with DBSCAN, adding TCRdist sequence similarity when clustering within HLA-allele-positive subsets. For co-occurrence clustering, repertoires with fewer than 30,000 or more than 120,000 public chains were excluded, along with a handful of repertoires with anomalous nucleotide sharing. This is the immuneACCESS table as TCRdb keeps it, with only in-frame sequences that have V and J called. A part of the clones is gone; compared with another copy, unresolved V genes explain less than half, and the rest is unexplained. The V and J calls and the clone size are those of that table, but D and trimming were determined from the DNA. This sample lists some 120,000 clones; about 80% were detected once. 2% to 3% of the sample comes from the top ten.

The sample comes from a study of cytomegalovirus exposure and HLA in healthy donors (dated by TCRdb to 2016 to 2017). About the study as a whole: An earlier analysis of some 620 of the donors reported 276 Gb of sequence data and 95 million to 140 million unique TCR beta sequences obtained from approximately 180 million T cells. An early release that covered approximately 600 HLA-typed donors contained around 330 gigabases of sequencing data and tens of millions of unique TCR sequences. Of the 350 to 450 genotyped donors, approximately 80% fell in the genetic ancestry cluster associated with self-reported Caucasian donors. The study aimed to test whether signatures of past pathogen exposure could be identified by cataloging public T cell receptors. The T cell repertoires of 550 to 850 subjects were profiled by immunosequencing and related to cytomegalovirus serostatus. A separate validation cohort of some 130 different subjects was used in addition to the roughly 670-subject first cohort. To predict cytomegalovirus infection status, the study combined high-throughput TCR immunosequencing, statistical association of individual TCRs with disease status, and machine learning. In a later analysis, previously published TCR beta repertoires from 670 or so donors were re-analyzed and high-resolution HLA genotyping was added so that TCR occurrence patterns could be studied. The later analysis used no new phenotypic data to find candidate immune exposures, relying instead on TCR beta sequences and their occurrence across donors. An earlier analysis of some 500 of the donors applied high-throughput TCR beta sequencing to assess whether each TCR beta V gene segment acted as functional or pseudogenic. Donor age, sex, ethnicity and CMV serostatus were compiled together with the repertoire data. A later genetic analysis used genome-wide SNP genotypes for 398 of the 666 donors, treating that subset as a discovery cohort. All discovery cohort repertoires had been generated using a single sequencing platform. HLA typing included class I and class II loci at four-digit resolution. Typing coverage varied by locus: roughly 620-640 donors for A, B, C, DRB1 and DQB1; under 550 for DQA1; more than 600 for DPA1; more than 450 for DPB1. Roughly five DR-DQ haplotypes were handled as single units for association and clustering, since linkage in the cohort was strong. Across approximately 420 genotyped donors of the cohort, an average of about 200,000 unique TCR beta nucleotide sequences per donor were sequenced, and approximately 17% of those sequences were non-productive.

The cohort comprised 666 healthy bone marrow donors. Cohort members were all nominally healthy when sampled, although unrecorded immune exposures were likely present. The donor tested CMV seronegative, placing the donor among the 352 seronegative members of the cohort. Each donor provided a peripheral blood sample, and peripheral blood mononuclear cells were used for TCR beta sequencing. Genomic DNA extraction from the blood cell samples was performed with the Qiagen DNeasy Blood Extraction Kit. General study outcomes and caveats: HLA typing was unavailable for some donors at each locus, so association tests used only the typed subset. In this cohort, only TCR beta chains were sequenced, and detectable features were limited by the absence of alpha or paired-chain data. Most TCR sequences were seen in very few donors, while some public TCRs were found in many individuals. The study gave a list of about 150 TCR beta chains associated with cytomegalovirus. In a later analysis, around 17,000 TCR beta sequences were associated with specific HLA alleles at a false discovery rate of 0.05. A group of highly shared sequence variants was considered likely to be a technical artifact of the sequencing pipeline. A later analysis found that TCR association rates varied across HLA loci, with DRB1 alleles showing the most associated TCRs and HLA-C alleles the fewest. According to a later analysis, parvovirus B19, influenza, CMV and Epstein-Barr virus appeared linked to several top co-occurrence clusters. A further reported finding was that TCR beta sequences accurately predicted the HLA-A and HLA-B alleles for most subjects in the first cohort. Three of the identified cytomegalovirus-associated TCR beta chains were confirmed in vitro to be specific for cytomegalovirus antigens. Linkage disequilibrium might explain the correlated functional status among segregating V segments, but an unknown experimental factor could not be excluded. It was suggested by the authors that the approach could potentially be generalized to other disease states and immunological phenotypes. Immune exposure information for the cohort was limited to CMV serostatus. Compared with the approximately 670-donor mean, donors in an Asian-associated ancestry cluster had fewer N-insertions in productive TCRs, according to a later genetic analysis. In a later analysis, HLA-associated TCR beta chains showed more clonal expansion and lower generation probabilities than non-associated chains that were equally common. In an earlier analysis of roughly 500 of the donors, most TCR beta V segments appeared in productive rearrangements about 87% or about 30% of the time, broadly matching IMGT annotations. According to a later analysis, most CMV-associated TCR beta chains appeared to be HLA-restricted, and the HLA associations seemed to be driven largely by CMV exposure. Because counts were too low, under 20 rarely observed V segments, including chromosome 9 orphons, were left out of the earlier analysis of a few hundred of the donors. In a later genetic analysis, a missense DCLRE1C variant was associated with V-gene and J-gene trimming of TCR beta chains, and the association was replicated in an independent cohort. Roughly uniform sequencing depth across donors was assumed in presence/absence analyses, although this assumption may not hold. When HLA alleles, especially DR and DQ, strongly co-occurred, TCR associations were difficult to assign to individual alleles. In both the original and validation cohorts, the classifier was reported to diagnose cytomegalovirus status with high specificity and sensitivity.

Sequencing was performed on PBMCs. The source is a young man in good health and CMV-seronegative.

The CDR3 loop reads CASRLAGRPYNEQFF. DNA sequence: TGTGCGAGCCGGCTAGCGGGAAGACCCTACAATGAGCAGTTCTTC. The V and J segments used are TRBV5-6 and TRBJ2-1; 9 bases in the middle match TRBD2. The germline V gene sets CDR1 to SGHDT and CDR2 to YYEEEE. Reading from cysteine to phenylalanine, the CDR3 counts 15 amino acids. Here the CDR3 DNA is all that survives: 45 bases in frame from base 1.